The rows below give T cell receptor beta chains drawn from one sample of a study of blood T cell repertoires in COVID-19. Measured with immunoSEQ multiplex PCR; TCRdb has only the in-frame clones, and not every one. The data contain 150,000 to 200,000 clones, under 85% of them singletons. The sequencing sample was made of peripheral blood. The receptors stem from a man older than 75 with COVID-19, enrolled during active disease. The CDR3 runs from the conserved cysteine through the conserved F or W. D genes are given only for firm matches. Clone sizes are given selectively: once, few, many, or a class where the clone is expanded.

D	size	V	J	DNA	CDR3
.	.	TRBV6-5	TRBJ1-3	TGTGCCGGATCGACAGGTACCTACTCTGGAAACACCATATATTTT	CAGSTGTYSGNTIYF
.	.	TRBV9	TRBJ1-3	TGTGCCAGCAGCCTAATGGACAGCTCTGGAAACACCATATATTTT	CASSLMDSSGNTIYF
TRBD1	.	TRBV11-2	TRBJ1-5	TGTGCCAGCAGCCAGGGACAGAGCCATAGCAATCAGCCCCAGCATTTT	CASSQGQSHSNQPQHF
.	.	TRBV6-2/TRBV6-3	TRBJ1-5	TGTGCCAGCAGTTACGCAGGGGCTCAGCCCCAGCATTTT	CASSYAGAQPQHF
.	.	TRBV6-2/TRBV6-3	TRBJ1-5	TGTGCCAGCAGCAAAAGGGAAGGGGAGGATCAGCCCCAGCATTTT	CASSKREGEDQPQHF
.	few	TRBV18	TRBJ1-2	TGTGCCAGCTCACCTTCGGACTATGGCTACACCTTC	CASSPSDYGYTF
.	.	TRBV5-4	TRBJ1-3	TGTGCCAGCAGCATCCGGGACACGTCTGGAAACACCATATATTTT	CASSIRDTSGNTIYF
.	once	TRBV4-2	TRBJ1-5	TGTGCCAGCAGCCAGGAGGAGGGACAGCCCCAGCATTTT	CASSQEEGQPQHF
.	.	TRBV6-5	TRBJ2-3	TGTGCCAGCAGGAGATGGGACATCACAGATACGCAGTATTTT	CASRRWDITDTQYF
.	.	TRBV18	TRBJ1-6	TGTGCCAGCTCACGCGAGGGTAACTCACCCCTCCACTTT	CASSREGNSPLHF
.	.	TRBV5-1	TRBJ2-7	TGCGCCAGCAGCTGGGGCCAAGGGGCAGGCTACGAGCAGTACTTC	CASSWGQGAGYEQYF
TRBD1	.	TRBV7-9	TRBJ1-6	TGTGCCAGCAGCCTACGGACAGGGGCCAGCTCCTATAATTCACCCCTCCACTTT	CASSLRTGASSYNSPLHF
TRBD1	.	TRBV28	TRBJ1-5	TGTGCCAGCAGTTTTACAGGACAGGGTAGCAATCAGCCCCAGCATTTT	CASSFTGQGSNQPQHF
.	.	TRBV6-5	TRBJ1-2	TGTGCCAGCCTGCCCCTCCAGGTGGCTAACTATGGCTACACCTTC	CASLPLQVANYGYTF
TRBD2	once	TRBV7-2	TRBJ2-1	TGTGCCAGCAGCATCGGGGGGGCCTCCTACAATGAGCAGTTCTTC	CASSIGGASYNEQFF
TRBD1	.	TRBV7-2	TRBJ1-2	TGTGCCAGCAGCACCGGGACAGGGGACAATGGCTACACCTTC	CASSTGTGDNGYTF
TRBD1	.	TRBV7-2	TRBJ1-2	TGTGCCACCAGACCCGTCGGACAGGTGTATGGCTACACCTTC	CATRPVGQVYGYTF
.	.	TRBV5-6	TRBJ1-2	TGTGCCAGCAGCTCAGATATCTATGGCTACACCTTC	CASSSDIYGYTF
TRBD1	.	TRBV27	TRBJ2-1	TGTGCCAGCAGTCCCAGGGGGACCTACAATGAGCAGTTCTTC	CASSPRGTYNEQFF
.	once	TRBV5-1	TRBJ1-1	TGCGCCAGCAGCTGGGGGGAGAACACTGAAGCTTTCTTT	CASSWGENTEAFF
TRBD1	.	TRBV11-2	TRBJ1-2	TGTGCCAGCAGCACCCGACAGGGACGGGGGGGCTACACCTTC	CASSTRQGRGGYTF
.	few	TRBV3-1/TRBV3-2	TRBJ2-2	.	CASSQHPSVGLAGGPAPGSCFF
.	.	TRBV3-1/TRBV3-2	TRBJ2-2	TGTGCCAGCAGCCCTCGTGCCGGGGAGCTGTTTTTT	CASSPRAGELFF
.	few	TRBV7-9	TRBJ1-4	TGTGCCAGCAGCCTACAGGGTTTTGCAACTAATGAAAAACTGTTTTTT	CASSLQGFATNEKLFF
.	.	TRBV19	TRBJ1-1	TGTGCCAGTAGCTTTCACAGGGAGAGATACACTGAAGCTTTCTTT	CASSFHRERYTEAFF
TRBD1	few	TRBV28	TRBJ1-2	TGTGCCAGCAGTTCTTTCCCAGGGACAGAGAACTATGGCTACACCTTC	CASSSFPGTENYGYTF
TRBD2	few	TRBV5-1	TRBJ2-7	TGCGCCCGCAGCCAGCGGCCGGGGGGGGCCTACGAGCAGTACTTC	CARSQRPGGAYEQYF
TRBD1	once	TRBV11-3	TRBJ2-3	TGTGCCAGCTCTCCCCCTGGGACAGGGGGTTCAGATACGCAGTATTTT	CASSPPGTGGSDTQYF
.	.	TRBV11-2	TRBJ2-1	TGTGCCAGCAGCCCAGACCCCCGGGGGGCGAACTGGGTGAATGAGCAGTTCTTC	CASSPDPRGANWVNEQFF
.	once	TRBV5-6	TRBJ1-6	TGTGCCAGCAGCTATGCCGGGTCCCGGTTCACCCTCCACTTT	CASSYAGSRFTLHF
TRBD1	once	TRBV19	TRBJ1-3	TGTGCCAGTAGACTAGGGCAGGGGGCCTCTGGAAACACCATATATTTT	CASRLGQGASGNTIYF
TRBD2	.	TRBV19	TRBJ2-1	TGTGCCAGTACCCGACTAGCGGGGGCAGACAATGAGCAGTTCTTC	CASTRLAGADNEQFF
TRBD1	.	TRBV20-1	TRBJ2-5	TGCAGTGCTAGTTCCCGGACAGGGGCCAACGTGTACCAAGAGACCCAGTACTTC	CSASSRTGANVYQETQYF
.	once	TRBV19	TRBJ1-2	TGTGCCAGTAGCCCCCTCCGGGAATCGACTGGCTACACCTTC	CASSPLRESTGYTF
.	.	TRBV10-3	TRBJ2-1	TGTGCCATCACCAGGGGATGGGGGTACAATGAGCAGTTCTTC	CAITRGWGYNEQFF
.	.	TRBV3-1/TRBV3-2	TRBJ1-3	TGTGCCAGCAGCCAAGATAGGATCGTAAGGGACACGATTACCTCTGGAAACACCATATATTTT	CASSQDRIVRDTITSGNTIYF
TRBD1	.	TRBV10-3	TRBJ2-2	TGTGCCATCAGGGGACAGGGGATCACCGGGGAGCTGTTTTTT	CAIRGQGITGELFF
TRBD1	.	TRBV6-5	TRBJ1-6	TGTGCCAGCAGTTACAGGACAGGTGATTCACCCCTCCACTTT	CASSYRTGDSPLHF
TRBD1	.	TRBV6-5	TRBJ1-1	TGTGCCAGCAGTTACCAGGGGGCGGTGCCTGAAGCTTTCTTT	CASSYQGAVPEAFF
.	.	TRBV3-1/TRBV3-2	TRBJ1-3	TGTGCCAGCAGCCAAGAGGGGGGAATTTCTGGAAACACCATATATTTT	CASSQEGGISGNTIYF
TRBD1	.	TRBV19	TRBJ1-1	TGTGCCAGTAGTAGGACAGGGATGAACACTGAAGCTTTCTTT	CASSRTGMNTEAFF
TRBD2	.	TRBV7-9	TRBJ2-1	TGTGCCAGCAGCCCCTTGCGGGGGAATCACTACAATGAGCAGTTCTTC	CASSPLRGNHYNEQFF
.	.	TRBV4-3	TRBJ2-1	TGCGCCAGCAGCGGCAGGATAGACTACAATGAGCAGTTCTTC	CASSGRIDYNEQFF
TRBD2	.	TRBV6-5	TRBJ2-1	TGTGCCAGCACTCTTCTAGCGGGGGGGCCAAGTGAGCAGTTCTTC	CASTLLAGGPSEQFF
.	.	TRBV4-1	TRBJ1-5	TGCGCCAGCAGCCATTTGGGGGCGTCGCCCCAGCATTTT	CASSHLGASPQHF
.	.	TRBV4-2	TRBJ2-3	TGTGCCAGCAGCCAATCCTCCATCACCCGGACGCAGTATTTT	CASSQSSITRTQYF
TRBD1	.	TRBV6-5	TRBJ1-2	TGTGCCAGCAGCCGACAGGGGCGGCACTATGGCTACACCTTC	CASSRQGRHYGYTF
TRBD1	.	TRBV6-5	TRBJ1-2	TGTGCCAGCAGTCCACGGGACAGGAGTTACTATGGCTACACCTTC	CASSPRDRSYYGYTF
.	.	TRBV5-1	TRBJ2-5	TGCGCCAGCAGCTTGGGCCCCGGAGAGACCCAGTACTTC	CASSLGPGETQYF
.	.	TRBV3-1/TRBV3-2	TRBJ1-4	TGTGCCAGCAGCCAAGGTGGGGGGGTAGGTGAAAAACTGTTTTTT	CASSQGGGVGEKLFF
.	.	TRBV9	TRBJ1-3	TGTGCCAGCAGCGGCACCAACGGGGTCGGAAACACCATATATTTT	CASSGTNGVGNTIYF
.	.	TRBV5-6	TRBJ1-5	TGTGCCAGCAGCTTGGGAGTCAATCAGCCCCAGCATTTT	CASSLGVNQPQHF